The clone carrying this T cell receptor (beta chain) was counted ten times or more. The entry originates in a study of T cells in Graves' hyperthyroidism and ophthalmopathy. The hyperthyroidism was newly diagnosed and had lasted under 2 months; the patients were aged 18 to 65. The study excluded patients with uncontrolled infection, other autoimmune disease, pregnancy or lactation. This CDR3 region has 15 residues. V was shortened by 2 bases and J by 8 bases, with 18 bases between the two germline ends. The germline V gene has CDR1 MNHEY and CDR2 SVGAGI. Amplified regions were TCR beta CDR3 sequences from RNA transcripts. The TCR CDR3 first-round RT-PCR relied on the HTBI primer set. In TCRdb, the multiplex PCR reads were re-called with MiXCR into one record per CDR3 protein. Of 650,000 to 850,000 distinct CDR3 sequences listed, 15% to 20% are singletons.

The specimen sequenced was blood. J is TRBJ1-2 and V is TRBV6-5; D is possibly TRBD1 (6 bases). The origin of this receptor is a woman in her forties or fifties with Graves' hyperthyroidism that later progressed to Graves' ophthalmopathy. CDR3: CASSYTTGYIGGYTF. CDR3 bases: TGTGCCAGCAGTTACACTACAGGGTACATCGGCGGCTACACCTTC.